The table lists the clone carrying this T cell receptor (beta chain) with a count of one. As yet, its antigen is unknown. In germline, CDR1 is SGHRS, CDR2 YFSETQ. V gave up 1 base and J gave up 1 base, with 8 bases separating them. The CDR3 is made up of 14 amino acids. The data stem from a study of shared clonotypes between healthy human individuals. Study information: The people who gave samples were a couple of women and a few men aged 18 to 49. Plates per donor: three CD4 naive, three CD4 memory, two CD8 naive, one CD8 memory. Study-wide results and caveats: A generally larger estimated richness was seen in naive subsets than in memory subsets.

CD45RO-negative cells were positively selected for CCR7, leaving out terminally differentiated effector memory CD45RA+ cells. Splitting of each subset's genomic DNA was done evenly across several immunoSEQ plates. The protocol was immunoSEQ multiplex PCR, while the TCRdb copy is restricted to in-frame clones and leaves out a portion. The sample records around 600,000 clones, roughly 98% being singletons. This TCR came from a man younger than 45 in good health. Sequenced: naive CD8+ T cells sorted from blood. This chain links TRBV5-1 with TRBJ1-1, with D possibly matching TRBD1 (5 bases). The DNA for the CDR3 is TGCGCCAGCAGCTTGAGGGGACGGAACACTGAAGCTTTCTTT. It specifies CASSLRGRNTEAFF.